This T cell receptor beta chain was identified in a study of molecular identifiers for immune sequencing clone quantification. The germline V gene has CDR1 SEHNR and CDR2 FQNEAQ (reference sequence). The CDR3 loop spans 16 amino acids. This clonotype has a count of ten or more. At one end the junction does not follow the germline gene, possibly because of a read error. Using its own MiXCR run on the PCR reads, TCRdb lists one record per CDR3 protein. The sample has 50,000 to 75,000 distinct CDR3 sequences; over 15% are singletons. Sequencing was carried out using naive CD8+ T cells from blood, with Jurkat cell RNA spiked in. The subset was: FACS-sorted CD8+CD4-CCR7+CD45RA+ naive T cells. The TCR sequence derives from a human donor in good health. Some libraries in this study had Jurkat cell RNA spiked in. The chain has TRBV7-9 and TRBJ2-5; TRBD1 agrees at 7 bases. The CDR3 coding sequence is TGTGCCAGCAGTTTAGCCCCCATACAGGGGCAAGAGACCCAGTACTTC. Translating gives CASSLAPIQGQETQYF.